What follows are 3 T cell receptor beta chains derived from one specimen sequenced in a study of cytomegalovirus exposure and HLA in healthy donors. The primer mix had 60 Vbeta and 13 Jbeta primers. Using immunoSEQ multiplex PCR, the repertoire was profiled, and TCRdb retains in-frame clones only, with some absent. The sample holds under 110,000 clones, 70% to 80% seen once. Sequencing was performed on PBMCs. These receptors all stem from a boy younger than 18 in good health and CMV-seronegative.

This clone came up a few times. This chain uses TRBV6-5 with TRBJ2-7, with TRBD2 as a possible D gene (6 bases). Trimming removed 10 bases at V and 1 base at J, with 14 bases between. The germline V gene encodes CDR1 MNHEY and CDR2 SVGAGI. The length of the CDR3 is 13 residues. DNA for the CDR3: TGTGCCACCCTCGGCGGGGATTCCTACGAGCAGTACTTC. Its protein is CATLGGDSYEQYF.

The chain carries TRBV6-1 and TRBJ2-5, with 8 nucleotides matching TRBD1. The germline CDR1 and CDR2 sequences are MNHNS and SASEGT. The CDR3 covers 14 residues. J gave up 7 bases and V 2 bases, and 6 bases lay outside the gene matches. The CDR3 is CASSEPTGVGTQYF. CDR3 DNA sequence: TGTGCCAGCAGTGAACCGACAGGGGTTGGGACCCAGTACTTC.

The chain uses TRBV25-1 and TRBJ2-6; 8 positions agree with TRBD1. Germline CDR1 MGHDK, CDR2 SYGVNS. This CDR3 spans 18 amino acids. Trimming removed 7 bases from V and 0 bases from J; junction bases left unmatched: 11. The CDR3 reads CASTSIGTGPSGANVLTF. Here the CDR3 DNA reads TGTGCCAGCACCTCAATCGGGACAGGACCCTCTGGGGCCAACGTCCTGACTTTC. Complete variable domain (other parts from reference TRBV25-1 and TRBJ2-6): EADIYQTPRYLVIGTGKKITLECSQTMGHDKMYWYQQDPGMELHLIHYSYGVNSTEKGDLSSESTVSRIRTEHFPLTLESARPSHTSQYLCASTSIGTGPSGANVLTFGAGSRLTVL.